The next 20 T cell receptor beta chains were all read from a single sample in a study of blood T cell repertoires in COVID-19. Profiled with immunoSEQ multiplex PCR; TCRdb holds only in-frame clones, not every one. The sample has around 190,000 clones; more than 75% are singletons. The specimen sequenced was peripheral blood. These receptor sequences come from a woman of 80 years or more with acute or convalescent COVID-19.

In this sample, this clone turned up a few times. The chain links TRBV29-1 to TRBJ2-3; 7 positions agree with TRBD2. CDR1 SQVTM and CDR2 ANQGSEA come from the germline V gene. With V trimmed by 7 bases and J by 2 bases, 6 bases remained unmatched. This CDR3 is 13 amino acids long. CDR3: CSGEAGVTDTQYF. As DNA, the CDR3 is TGCAGCGGCGAGGCGGGAGTCACAGATACGCAGTATTTT.

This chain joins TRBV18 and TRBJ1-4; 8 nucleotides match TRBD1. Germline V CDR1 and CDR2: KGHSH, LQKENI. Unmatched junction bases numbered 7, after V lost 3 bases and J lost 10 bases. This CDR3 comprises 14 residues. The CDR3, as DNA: TGTGCCAGCTCACCGGACAGGGTGGTCGGAAAACTGTTTTTT. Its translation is CASSPDRVVGKLFF.

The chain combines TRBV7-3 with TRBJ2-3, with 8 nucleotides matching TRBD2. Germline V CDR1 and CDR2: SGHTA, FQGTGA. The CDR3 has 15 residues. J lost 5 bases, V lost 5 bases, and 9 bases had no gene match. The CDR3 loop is CASSRTSGAGDTQYF. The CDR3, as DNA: TGTGCCAGCAGCCGTACTAGCGGAGCTGGAGATACGCAGTATTTT.

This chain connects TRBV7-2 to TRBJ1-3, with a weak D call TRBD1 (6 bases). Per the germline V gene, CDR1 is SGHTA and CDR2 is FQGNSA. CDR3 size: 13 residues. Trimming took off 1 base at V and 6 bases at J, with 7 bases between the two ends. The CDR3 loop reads CASSLDRENTIYF. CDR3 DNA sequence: TGTGCCAGCAGCTTAGACAGGGAAAACACCATATATTTT.

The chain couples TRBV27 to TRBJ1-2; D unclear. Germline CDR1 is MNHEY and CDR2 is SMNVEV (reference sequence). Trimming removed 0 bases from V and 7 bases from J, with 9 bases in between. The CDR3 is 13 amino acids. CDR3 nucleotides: TGTGCCAGCAGTTTATCCGGTCCGTTTGGCTACACCTTC. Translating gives CASSLSGPFGYTF.

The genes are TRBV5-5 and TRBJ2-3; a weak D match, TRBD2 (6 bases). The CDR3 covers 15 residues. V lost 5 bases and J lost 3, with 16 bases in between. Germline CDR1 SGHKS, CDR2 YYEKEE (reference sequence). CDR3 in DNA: TGTGCCAGCAGACGTAGTGTAGCGGAAACAGATACGCAGTATTTT. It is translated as CASRRSVAETDTQYF.

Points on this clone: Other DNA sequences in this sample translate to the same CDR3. The CDR3 protein is CSVGGNQPQHF. Written as DNA, the CDR3 is TGCAGCGTGGGAGGGAATCAGCCCCAGCATTTT. The chain employs TRBV29-1 and TRBJ1-5; no clear D. The CDR3 sequence is 11 residues long. The germline V gene encodes CDR1 SQVTM and CDR2 ANQGSEA. V was pared by 6 bases and J by 4 bases, with 7 bases between.

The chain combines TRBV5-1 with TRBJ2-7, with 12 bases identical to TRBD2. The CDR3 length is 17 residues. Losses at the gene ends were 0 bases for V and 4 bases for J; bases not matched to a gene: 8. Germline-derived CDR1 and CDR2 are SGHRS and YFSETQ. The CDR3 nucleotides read TGCGCCAGCAGCTTGGGAGCTAGCGGGAGGGCCGGGTACGAGCAGTACTTC. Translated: CASSLGASGRAGYEQYF.

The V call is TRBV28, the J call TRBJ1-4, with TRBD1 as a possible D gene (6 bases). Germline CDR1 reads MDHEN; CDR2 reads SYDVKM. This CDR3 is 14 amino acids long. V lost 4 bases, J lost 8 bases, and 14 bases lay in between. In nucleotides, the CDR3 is TGTGCCAGCAGTTCCGGGACACTTAACGAAAAACTGTTTTTT. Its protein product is CASSSGTLNEKLFF.

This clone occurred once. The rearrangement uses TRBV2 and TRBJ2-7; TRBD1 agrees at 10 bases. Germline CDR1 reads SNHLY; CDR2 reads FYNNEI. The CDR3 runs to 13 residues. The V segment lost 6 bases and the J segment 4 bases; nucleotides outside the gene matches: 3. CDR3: CASRGQGFYEQYF. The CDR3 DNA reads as TGTGCCAGCAGGGGACAGGGGTTTTACGAGCAGTACTTC.

The CDR3 nucleotides are TGTGCCAGCTCACCAGAGAACAGGGAAACTGAAGCTTTCTTT. Translated: CASSPENRETEAFF. This chain uses TRBV18 with TRBJ1-1; possibly TRBD1 for D (6 bases). The CDR3 contains 14 residues. The V and J ends lost 2 bases and 5 bases respectively, with 12 bases between them. The germline V gene encodes CDR1 KGHSH and CDR2 LQKENI.

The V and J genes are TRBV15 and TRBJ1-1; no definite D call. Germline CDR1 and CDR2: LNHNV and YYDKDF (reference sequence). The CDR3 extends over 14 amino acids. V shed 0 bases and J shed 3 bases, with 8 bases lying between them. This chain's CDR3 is CATSRDGGYTEAFF. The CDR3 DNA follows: TGTGCCACCAGCAGAGATGGAGGGTACACTGAAGCTTTCTTT.

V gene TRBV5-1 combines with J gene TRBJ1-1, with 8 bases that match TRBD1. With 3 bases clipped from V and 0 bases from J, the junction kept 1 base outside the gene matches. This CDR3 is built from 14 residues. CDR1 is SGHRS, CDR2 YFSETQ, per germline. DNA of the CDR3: TGCGCCAGCAGCTGGACAGGGATGAACACTGAAGCTTTCTTT. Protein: CASSWTGMNTEAFF. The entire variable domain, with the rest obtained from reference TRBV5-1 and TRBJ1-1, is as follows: KAGVTQTPRYLIKTRGQQVTLSCSPISGHRSVSWYQQTPGQGLQFLFEYFSETQRNKGNFPGRFSGRQFSNSRSEMNVSTLELGDSALYLCASSWTGMNTEAFFGQGTRLTVV.

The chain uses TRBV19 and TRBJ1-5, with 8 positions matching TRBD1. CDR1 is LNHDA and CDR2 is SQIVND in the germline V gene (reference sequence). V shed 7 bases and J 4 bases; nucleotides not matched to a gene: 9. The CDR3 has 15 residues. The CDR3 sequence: CASTVGQGYNQPQHF. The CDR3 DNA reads TGTGCCAGTACTGTCGGACAGGGCTATAATCAGCCCCAGCATTTT. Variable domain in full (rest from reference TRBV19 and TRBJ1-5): DGGITQSPKYLFRKEGQNVTLSCEQNLNHDAMYWYRQDPGQGLRLIYYSQIVNDFQKGDIAEGYSVSREKKESFPLTVTSAQKNPTAFYLCASTVGQGYNQPQHFGDGTRLSIL.

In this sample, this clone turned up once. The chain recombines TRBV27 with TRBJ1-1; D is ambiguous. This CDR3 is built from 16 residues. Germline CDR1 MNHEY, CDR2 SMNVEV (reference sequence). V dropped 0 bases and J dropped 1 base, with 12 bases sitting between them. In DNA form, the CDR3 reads TGTGCCAGCAGTTTATCGAGGTCGGTCCAGAACACTGAAGCTTTCTTT. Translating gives CASSLSRSVQNTEAFF.

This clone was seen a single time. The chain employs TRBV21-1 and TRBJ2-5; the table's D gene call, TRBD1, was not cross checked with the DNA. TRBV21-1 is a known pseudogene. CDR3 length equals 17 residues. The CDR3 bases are TGTGCCAGCAGCAAAGGGACAGACCGGACAGGGGAATTAACCCAGTACTTC. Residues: CASSKGTDRTGELTQYF.

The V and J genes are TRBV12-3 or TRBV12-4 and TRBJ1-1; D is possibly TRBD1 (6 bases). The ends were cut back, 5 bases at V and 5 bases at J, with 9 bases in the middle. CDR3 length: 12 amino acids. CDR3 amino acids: CASSEGGTEAFF. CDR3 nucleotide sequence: TGTGCCAGCAGTGAGGGGGGGACTGAAGCTTTCTTT.

The CDR3 sequence: CASSLVSGDYGYTF. The CDR3, as DNA: TGTGCCAGCAGCTTAGTATCGGGGGACTATGGCTACACCTTC. The chain joins TRBV7-9 to TRBJ1-2; TRBD1 is a possible D gene (5 bases). CDR1 SEHNR and CDR2 FQNEAQ come from the germline V gene (reference sequence). V was pared by 1 base and J by 3 bases, with 9 bases between. This CDR3 has 14 amino acids.

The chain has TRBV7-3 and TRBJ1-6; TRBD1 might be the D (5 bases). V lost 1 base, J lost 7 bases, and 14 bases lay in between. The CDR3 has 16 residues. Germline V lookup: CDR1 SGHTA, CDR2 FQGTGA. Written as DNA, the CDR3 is TGTGCCAGCAGCTTAATGGGCCAGGGAGGAAATTCACCCCTCCACTTT. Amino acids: CASSLMGQGGNSPLHF.

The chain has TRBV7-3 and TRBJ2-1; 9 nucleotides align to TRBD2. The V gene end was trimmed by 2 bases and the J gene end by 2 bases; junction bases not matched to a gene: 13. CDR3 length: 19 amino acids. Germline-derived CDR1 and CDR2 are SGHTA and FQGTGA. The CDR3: CASSLWASGISNTYNEQFF. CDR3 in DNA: TGTGCCAGCAGCTTATGGGCTAGCGGGATCTCGAATACCTACAATGAGCAGTTCTTC.